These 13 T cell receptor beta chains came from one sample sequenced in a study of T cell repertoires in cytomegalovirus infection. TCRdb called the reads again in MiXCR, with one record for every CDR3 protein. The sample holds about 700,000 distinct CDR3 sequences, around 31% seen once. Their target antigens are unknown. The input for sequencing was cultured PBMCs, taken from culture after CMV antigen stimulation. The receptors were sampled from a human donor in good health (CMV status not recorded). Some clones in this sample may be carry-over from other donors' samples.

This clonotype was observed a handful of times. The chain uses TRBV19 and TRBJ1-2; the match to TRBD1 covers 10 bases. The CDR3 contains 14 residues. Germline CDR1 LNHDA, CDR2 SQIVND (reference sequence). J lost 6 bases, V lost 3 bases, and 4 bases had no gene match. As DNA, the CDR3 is TGTGCCAGTAGTATGTACGGACAGGGGGATGGCTACACCTTC. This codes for CASSMYGQGDGYTF.

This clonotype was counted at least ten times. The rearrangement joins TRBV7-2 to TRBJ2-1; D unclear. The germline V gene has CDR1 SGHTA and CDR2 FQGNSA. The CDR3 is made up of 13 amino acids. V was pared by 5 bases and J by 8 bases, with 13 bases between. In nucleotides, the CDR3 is TGTGCCAGCAGCCGACGGCTTCGGGATGAGCAGTTCTTC. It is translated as CASSRRLRDEQFF.

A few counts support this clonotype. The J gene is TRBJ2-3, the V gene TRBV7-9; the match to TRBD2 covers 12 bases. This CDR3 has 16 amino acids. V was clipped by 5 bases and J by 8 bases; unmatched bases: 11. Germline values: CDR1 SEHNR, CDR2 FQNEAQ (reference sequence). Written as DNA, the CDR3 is TGTGCCAGCAGCCCGGAGGGACTAGCGGGTGAAGGTACGCAGTATTTT. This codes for CASSPEGLAGEGTQYF.

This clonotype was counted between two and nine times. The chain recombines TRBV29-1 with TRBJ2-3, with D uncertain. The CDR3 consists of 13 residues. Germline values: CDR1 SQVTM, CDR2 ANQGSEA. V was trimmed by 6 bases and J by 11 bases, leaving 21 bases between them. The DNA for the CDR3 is TGCAGCGTCACCCGGACCACCCAATACGGGCAGTATTTT. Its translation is CSVTRTTQYGQYF.

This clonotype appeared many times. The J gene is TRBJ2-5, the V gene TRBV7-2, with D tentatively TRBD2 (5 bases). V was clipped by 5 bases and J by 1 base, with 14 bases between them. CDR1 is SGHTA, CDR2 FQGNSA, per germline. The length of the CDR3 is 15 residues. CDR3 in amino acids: CASSRASQSQETQYF. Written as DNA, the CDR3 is TGTGCCAGCAGCCGAGCTAGCCAGAGCCAAGAGACCCAGTACTTC.

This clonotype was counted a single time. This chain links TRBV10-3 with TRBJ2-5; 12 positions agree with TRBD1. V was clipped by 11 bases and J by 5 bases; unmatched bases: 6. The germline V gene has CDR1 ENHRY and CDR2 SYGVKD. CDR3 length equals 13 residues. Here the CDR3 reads CAAGDRGLETQYF. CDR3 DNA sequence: TGTGCCGCTGGGGACAGGGGGCTGGAGACCCAGTACTTC.

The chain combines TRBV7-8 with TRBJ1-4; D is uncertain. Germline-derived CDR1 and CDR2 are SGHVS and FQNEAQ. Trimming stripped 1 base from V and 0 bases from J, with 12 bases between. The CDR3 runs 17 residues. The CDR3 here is CASSLDKEEATNEKLFF. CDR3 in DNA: TGTGCCAGCAGCTTAGATAAGGAAGAAGCAACTAATGAAAAACTGTTTTTT.

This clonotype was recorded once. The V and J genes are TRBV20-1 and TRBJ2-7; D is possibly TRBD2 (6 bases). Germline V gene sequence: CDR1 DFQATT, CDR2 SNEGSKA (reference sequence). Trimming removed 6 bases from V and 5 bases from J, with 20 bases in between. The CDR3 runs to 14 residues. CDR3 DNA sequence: TGCAGTGCCCCCCGGAGGGTCTGGTGGGACGAGCAGTACTTC. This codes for CSAPRRVWWDEQYF.

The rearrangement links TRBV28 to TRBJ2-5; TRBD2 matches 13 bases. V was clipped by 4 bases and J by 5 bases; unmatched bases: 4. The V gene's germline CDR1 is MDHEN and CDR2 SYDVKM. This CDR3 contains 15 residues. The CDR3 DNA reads TGTGCCAGCAGTTCGGGACTAGCGGGGCTGGAGACCCAGTACTTC. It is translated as CASSSGLAGLETQYF. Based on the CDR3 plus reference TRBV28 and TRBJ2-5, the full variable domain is DVKVTQSSRYLVKRTGEKVFLECVQDMDHENMFWYRQDPGLGLRLIYFSYDVKMKEKGDIPEGYSVSREKKERFSLILESASTNQTSMYLCASSSGLAGLETQYFGPGTRLLVL.

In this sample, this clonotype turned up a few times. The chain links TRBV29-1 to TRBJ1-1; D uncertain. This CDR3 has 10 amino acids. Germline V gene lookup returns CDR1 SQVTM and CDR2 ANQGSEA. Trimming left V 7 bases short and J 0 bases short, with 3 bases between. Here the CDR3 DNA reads TGCAGCGGGGTGAACACTGAAGCTTTCTTT. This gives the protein CSGVNTEAFF.

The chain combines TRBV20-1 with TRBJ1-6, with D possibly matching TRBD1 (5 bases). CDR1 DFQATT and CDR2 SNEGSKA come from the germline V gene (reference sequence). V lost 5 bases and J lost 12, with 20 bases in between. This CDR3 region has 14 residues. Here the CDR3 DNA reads TGCAGTGCTGGGCCTCCGAGGGGCCTCGGACCCCTCCACTTT. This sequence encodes CSAGPPRGLGPLHF.

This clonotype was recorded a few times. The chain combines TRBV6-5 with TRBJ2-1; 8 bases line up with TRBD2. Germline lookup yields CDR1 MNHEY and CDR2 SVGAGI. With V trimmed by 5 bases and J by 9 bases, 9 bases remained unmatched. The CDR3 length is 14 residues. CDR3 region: CASSTGLVVSEQFF. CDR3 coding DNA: TGTGCCAGCAGTACGGGACTAGTCGTTAGTGAGCAGTTCTTC.

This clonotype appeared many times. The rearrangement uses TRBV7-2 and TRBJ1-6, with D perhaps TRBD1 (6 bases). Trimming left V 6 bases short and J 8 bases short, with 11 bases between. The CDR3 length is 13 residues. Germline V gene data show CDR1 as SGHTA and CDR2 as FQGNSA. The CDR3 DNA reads TGTGCCAGCAGTGCACAGGGAGATTCACCCCTCCACTTT. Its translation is CASSAQGDSPLHF.